The clone carrying this T cell receptor (beta chain) occurred a few times. CDR1 and CDR2 from the germline V gene are GTSNPN and SVGIG (reference sequence). The germline V and J ends were trimmed by 5 bases and 1 base, with 9 bases remaining between them. The CDR3 loop spans 13 amino acids. This sample is drawn from a study of T-cell memory formation after mild COVID-19. TCRdb analysed the 5' RACE reads with MiXCR anew, one entry per CDR3 protein. The table lists about 250,000 distinct CDR3 sequences, less than 20% of them singletons. The receptor was derived from an adult woman who had mild COVID-19 (a few samples of this study predate the infection). Cell type and time point are not known. V and J are TRBV30 and TRBJ1-5; no clear D gene. Sequences were obtained from PBMCs or a T cell subset sorted from them (not recorded which). In DNA form, the CDR3 reads TGTGCCTGGGCCGGCAAGAGCAATCAGCCCCAGCATTTT. It is translated as CAWAGKSNQPQHF.